These T cell receptor beta chains were read from a single sample in a study of blood T cell repertoires in COVID-19. Sequenced by immunoSEQ multiplex PCR; TCRdb stores in-frame clones only, minus some. The table includes 95,000 to 110,000 clones, roughly 87% detected once. Sequencing was done on a sample of peripheral blood. These receptors originate from a human donor in a cohort sampled during active COVID-19. Each CDR3 is given with its conserved first and last residue. Each record gives: clone size, V gene, D gene, J gene, CDR3 DNA, CDR3 protein. A D gene is named only where the DNA matches it firmly. The size of a clone is reported for some rows only, either as once, few or many, or as a class for expanded clones.

clone size: .; V gene: TRBV19; D gene: TRBD1; J gene: TRBJ1-2; CDR3 DNA: TGTGCCAGTGGGACAGCGAGGAGCGATGGCTACACCTTC; CDR3 protein: CASGTARSDGYTF
clone size: once; V gene: TRBV4-1; D gene: TRBD2; J gene: TRBJ2-1; CDR3 DNA: TGCGCCAGCAGCCAAGGGACAGAGAGGACTAGCGGAAAGAATGAGCAGTTCTTC; CDR3 protein: CASSQGTERTSGKNEQFF
clone size: once; V gene: TRBV3-1/TRBV3-2; D gene: TRBD2; J gene: TRBJ2-3; CDR3 DNA: TGTGCCAGCAGCCCCTTAGCGGGGACCACAGATACGCAGTATTTT; CDR3 protein: CASSPLAGTTDTQYF
clone size: few; V gene: TRBV3-1/TRBV3-2; D gene: .; J gene: TRBJ1-6; CDR3 DNA: TGTGCCAGCAGCCGACGAAGACAGGATTCACCCCTCCACTTT; CDR3 protein: CASSRRRQDSPLHF
clone size: .; V gene: TRBV2; D gene: .; J gene: TRBJ2-2; CDR3 DNA: TGTGCCAGCAGTGTGGTAGCCAACACCGGGGAGCTGTTTTTT; CDR3 protein: CASSVVANTGELFF
clone size: .; V gene: TRBV2; D gene: .; J gene: TRBJ2-7; CDR3 DNA: TGTGCCAGCAGTGGGCGGCACTACGAGCAGTACTTC; CDR3 protein: CASSGRHYEQYF
clone size: .; V gene: TRBV5-8; D gene: TRBD1; J gene: TRBJ2-2; CDR3 DNA: TGTGCCAGCAGCCGGACACAGGGGGCGCAGGACGGGGAGCTGTTTTTT; CDR3 protein: CASSRTQGAQDGELFF
clone size: once; V gene: TRBV2; D gene: TRBD2; J gene: TRBJ2-7; CDR3 DNA: TGTGCCAGCCGAACTAGCGGGAGTTGGTACGAGCAGTACTTC; CDR3 protein: CASRTSGSWYEQYF
clone size: .; V gene: TRBV6-1; D gene: .; J gene: TRBJ2-3; CDR3 DNA: TGTGCCACCAACAATCCCGGGGATACGCAGTATTTT; CDR3 protein: CATNNPGDTQYF
clone size: once; V gene: TRBV3-1/TRBV3-2; D gene: .; J gene: TRBJ1-6; CDR3 DNA: TGTGCCAGCAGCCCTTCTAGGGGCAATTCACCCCTCCACTTT; CDR3 protein: CASSPSRGNSPLHF
clone size: few; V gene: TRBV2; D gene: TRBD1; J gene: TRBJ1-5; CDR3 DNA: TGTGCCAGCCACTCCCGACAGGGTAGGGGTCAGCCCCAGCATTTT; CDR3 protein: CASHSRQGRGQPQHF
clone size: .; V gene: TRBV18; D gene: .; J gene: TRBJ1-4; CDR3 DNA: TGTGCCAGCTCACCACGTTCAGCAACTAATGAAAAACTGTTTTTT; CDR3 protein: CASSPRSATNEKLFF
clone size: .; V gene: TRBV5-1; D gene: TRBD2; J gene: TRBJ2-7; CDR3 DNA: TGCGCCAGCAGCCCCGGACTAGCGGGGGTCCCCTACGAGCAGTACTTC; CDR3 protein: CASSPGLAGVPYEQYF
clone size: .; V gene: TRBV4-1; D gene: TRBD2; J gene: TRBJ2-1; CDR3 DNA: TGCGCCAGCAGCCTGGGGGTAGCGGGGGGCCCTAGCTCCTACAATGAGCAGTTCTTC; CDR3 protein: CASSLGVAGGPSSYNEQFF
clone size: .; V gene: TRBV6-6; D gene: .; J gene: TRBJ1-6; CDR3 DNA: TGTGCCAGCAGTGGCCCCCGGGAAAATTCACCCCTCCACTTT; CDR3 protein: CASSGPRENSPLHF
clone size: .; V gene: TRBV21-1; D gene: .; J gene: TRBJ1-2; CDR3 DNA: TGTGCCAGCAGTACAGGGGGCGCGAGTCCCCACTATGGCTACACCTTC; CDR3 protein: CASSTGGASPHYGYTF
clone size: .; V gene: TRBV4-2; D gene: TRBD2; J gene: TRBJ2-1; CDR3 DNA: TGTGCCAGCAGCCCCTGGACTAGCGGGGTCTACAATGAGCAGTTCTTC; CDR3 protein: CASSPWTSGVYNEQFF
clone size: .; V gene: TRBV6-5; D gene: .; J gene: TRBJ1-5; CDR3 DNA: TGTGCCAGCAGTTACGGGCCCGGCGAGCCCCAGCATTTT; CDR3 protein: CASSYGPGEPQHF
clone size: .; V gene: TRBV11-2; D gene: TRBD1; J gene: TRBJ2-5; CDR3 DNA: TGTGCCAGCAGCTTAGGGGGACAGGGGGCCGGAGAGACCCAGTACTTC; CDR3 protein: CASSLGGQGAGETQYF
clone size: .; V gene: TRBV13; D gene: TRBD1; J gene: TRBJ2-7; CDR3 DNA: TGTGCCAGCAGTGAAGGACAGGGAAGTTACGAGCAGTACTTC; CDR3 protein: CASSEGQGSYEQYF
clone size: .; V gene: TRBV20-1; D gene: .; J gene: TRBJ2-5; CDR3 DNA: TGCAGTGCTAGTTCGGGAACCGACCCCCTGACGAAGACCCAGTACTTC; CDR3 protein: CSASSGTDPLTKTQYF
clone size: .; V gene: TRBV6-5; D gene: .; J gene: TRBJ1-4; CDR3 DNA: TGTGCCAGCAGTTACGGAGCAACTAATGAAAAACTGTTTTTT; CDR3 protein: CASSYGATNEKLFF
clone size: .; V gene: TRBV7-2; D gene: TRBD1; J gene: TRBJ1-2; CDR3 DNA: TGTGCCAGCAGCTTCCGGGACAGATACTATGGCTACACCTTC; CDR3 protein: CASSFRDRYYGYTF
clone size: few; V gene: TRBV2; D gene: .; J gene: TRBJ2-7; CDR3 DNA: TGTGCCAGCAGGATGACAGTTACTTACGAGCAGTACTTC; CDR3 protein: CASRMTVTYEQYF
clone size: .; V gene: TRBV5-1; D gene: .; J gene: TRBJ2-1; CDR3 DNA: TGCGCCAGCAGCTCGCTAGTTATGGACTCCTACAATGAGCAGTTCTTC; CDR3 protein: CASSSLVMDSYNEQFF